Described below is a single T cell receptor (beta chain) sequence and its context. The antigen is unknown. This entry is derived from a study of T cell repertoires in cytomegalovirus infection. About the study: CMV infection and matching HLA type were both indicated by public TCR beta signatures. Findings and limits, study-wide: Totalled public TCR beta family frequency picked out people who carried CMV plus the relevant HLA. It was HLA-C-restricted CMV-specific TCR beta clonotypes that dominated the response ex vivo.

TCRdb reprocessed the reads via MiXCR and lists one record per CDR3 protein. The sample yields roughly 720,000 distinct CDR3 sequences, 35% seen once. This CDR3 contains 15 residues. The junction had 6 bases not matched to a gene; V was cut back by 6 bases and J by 2 bases. The sample taken for sequencing was PBMCs. The receptor's source is a human donor in good health (CMV status not recorded). Some clones in this sample may be carry-over from other donors' samples. V usage is TRBV12-3 or TRBV12-4 and J usage is TRBJ2-1; 8 bases are shared with TRBD2. CDR3 amino acids: CASSPGLGAYNEQFF. The CDR3, as DNA: TGTGCCAGCAGCCCGGGACTAGGGGCCTACAATGAGCAGTTCTTC.